This T cell receptor beta chain was observed in a study of cytomegalovirus exposure and HLA in healthy donors. Germline V gene lookup returns CDR1 SGDLS and CDR2 YYNGEE. The CDR3 covers 15 residues. V lost 0 bases to trimming and J lost 0 bases, with 7 bases between them. The study ran its PCR with 60 Vbeta and 13 Jbeta primers. Some clones are missing from TCRdb's copy, which holds only in-frame ones; the method was immunoSEQ multiplex PCR. The repertoire holds 140,000 to 150,000 clones, with around 80% as singletons. This chain connects TRBV9 to TRBJ1-3; D not certain. Input material: PBMCs. This sequence was found in a woman aged 55-69 years in good health and CMV-seropositive. The CDR3 here is CASSVGGSSGNTIYF. The DNA for the CDR3 is TGTGCCAGCAGCGTAGGAGGGAGCTCTGGAAACACCATATATTTT.